This T cell receptor (beta chain) was recorded in a study of cytomegalovirus exposure and HLA in healthy donors. Findings and limits, study-wide: TCR sequences were mostly rare, though some public TCRs occurred in many donors. According to an earlier analysis, most TCR beta V segments yielded productive rearrangements about 87% or about 30% of the time. Investigators reported about 160 TCR beta chains as tied to cytomegalovirus.

The V and J ends lost 2 bases and 1 base respectively, with 8 bases between them. This CDR3 is 14 amino acids long. Germline values: CDR1 ENHRY, CDR2 SYGVKD. This clone was observed a few times. As yet, its antigen is unknown. 60 Vbeta and 13 Jbeta primers were used in PCR. Generated by immunoSEQ multiplex PCR, the TCRdb table keeps only in-frame clones and is missing some. The data contain 95,000 to 150,000 clones, 60% to 75% of them singletons. The sequence derives from a woman in her forties or fifties in good health and CMV-seropositive. Sequencing was carried out using PBMCs. The rearrangement joins TRBV10-3 to TRBJ1-2; D possibly corresponds to TRBD1 (6 bases). The CDR3 DNA reads as TGTGCCATCAGTGAGAGACAGGATAACTATGGCTACACCTTC. As protein: CAISERQDNYGYTF.